These 2 T cell receptor beta chains share one sample of origin, sequenced in a study of type 1 regulatory T cells. No antigen has been identified for these receptors. Using its own MiXCR run on the reads, TCRdb lists one record per CDR3 protein. The sample holds more than 50,000 distinct CDR3 sequences, 62% seen once. The sample consisted of cultured non-Tr1 T cells, either the whole culture or a sorted T cell fraction (not recorded which). The receptors come from a human donor in good health.

The rearrangement joins TRBV7-2 to TRBJ2-1; possible D gene TRBD2, 5 bases. The CDR3 sequence is 16 residues long. CDR1 and CDR2 (germline): SGHTA, FQGNSA. The V end lost 5 bases, the J end lost 8 bases, and 22 bases lay between the germline ends. In nucleotides, the CDR3 is TGTGCCAGCAGCCGGCTCGGACTTGGGAGTTTCGATGAGCAGTTCTTC. Protein sequence: CASSRLGLGSFDEQFF.

The CDR3 nucleotides are TGTGCCAGCAGCTTAGCAGGGATTCGGACTGAAGCTTTCTTT. Amino acids: CASSLAGIRTEAFF. The J gene is TRBJ1-1, the V gene TRBV7-8; unclear D gene. The length of the CDR3 is 14 residues. Per germline, CDR1 SGHVS and CDR2 FQNEAQ. The V end was cut by 0 bases, the J end by 5 bases, with 10 bases between.